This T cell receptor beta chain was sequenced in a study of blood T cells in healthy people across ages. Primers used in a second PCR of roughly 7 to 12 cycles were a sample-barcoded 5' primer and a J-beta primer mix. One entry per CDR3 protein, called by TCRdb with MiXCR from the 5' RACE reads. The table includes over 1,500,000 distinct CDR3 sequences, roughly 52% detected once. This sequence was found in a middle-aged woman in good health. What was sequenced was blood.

In DNA form, the CDR3 reads TGTGCCAGCAGTGCAAGCCACTATTCCTATGGCTACACCTTC. Protein: CASSASHYSYGYTF. The J gene is TRBJ1-2, the V gene TRBV27, with D unclear. Trimming took off 5 bases at V and 4 bases at J, with 14 bases between the two ends. The CDR3 totals 14 residues. CDR1 and CDR2 (germline): MNHEY, SMNVEV (reference sequence).